This T cell receptor beta chain was documented in a study of CD8+CD57+ T cells in acquired aplastic anemia. The wider study: Isolated CD4+ and CD8+ cells, once sorted, yielded DNA averaging around 3.1 ug.

CD8+CD57+ cell expansion had been shown by flow cytometry in patients chosen for sequencing. When blood sampling took place, the patients had received no therapy. Study-wide results and caveats: Patients showed no significant difference from controls in CD8+ Simpson's diversity.

Using genomic DNA as the template, TCR beta VDJ and CDR3 profiling was carried out. TCRdb processed the reads anew with MiXCR; each CDR3 protein has one entry. The sample lists more than 150,000 distinct CDR3 sequences, approximately 52% occurring once. The CDR3 length is 10 residues. The V gene's germline CDR1 is DFQATT and CDR2 SNEGSKA (reference sequence). Trimming cost V 4 bases and J 9 bases, with 10 bases left between them. As regards this clonotype: What it recognizes is unknown.

The receptor was derived from a human donor with aplastic anemia. The genes are TRBV20-1 and TRBJ2-7, with D possibly called TRBD1 or TRBD2 (5 bases each). Material: sorted CD4+, CD8+, or CD8+CD57+ T cells (not recorded which) from PBMCs. CDR3 nucleotide sequence: TGCAGTGCTACCGGGACCGGGCAGTACTTC. It translates to CSATGTGQYF.